Presented here are 27 T cell receptor beta chains from one specimen sequenced in a study of control samples from healthy donors and cancer patients. The method was immunoSEQ multiplex PCR; TCRdb's version includes in-frame clones alone and lacks a portion of them. Of about 150,000 clones in the sample, approximately 94% were seen once. Sequencing used blood. These receptors were collected from a man between 18 and 35 years old in good health.

The chain uses TRBV24-1 and TRBJ2-3, with D possibly TRBD1 on 6 matching bases. Looked up from germline, CDR1 is KGHDR and CDR2 is SFDVKD. With 9 bases removed from V and 0 bases from J, the gap between germline ends came to 15 bases. The length of the CDR3 is 15 residues. CDR3 coding DNA: TGTGCCACCCAAGGGGGTGGTGCTAGCACAGATACGCAGTATTTT. Translated, it gives CATQGGGASTDTQYF.

This chain joins TRBV18 and TRBJ1-1; possible D gene TRBD1, 6 bases. CDR3 length equals 13 residues. The V and J ends lost 3 bases and 3 bases respectively, with 8 bases between them. Germline CDR1 reads KGHSH; CDR2 reads LQKENI. The CDR3 reads CASSPSGDTEAFF. The CDR3 DNA reads TGTGCCAGCTCACCTTCAGGGGACACTGAAGCTTTCTTT.

The V call is TRBV29-1, the J call TRBJ1-3; D is unclear. V lost 5 bases and J lost 4, with 15 bases in between. The germline CDR1 and CDR2 sequences are SQVTM and ANQGSEA. The CDR3 is 14 residues long. The CDR3 sequence: CSVKPLSRGNTIYF. The CDR3, as DNA: TGCAGCGTTAAGCCCCTCTCGAGGGGAAACACCATATATTTT.

This sequence joins TRBV11-2 and TRBJ1-5, with TRBD1 matching 8 bases. V lost 2 bases to trimming and J lost 4 bases; unmatched junction nucleotides: 1. This CDR3 is built from 14 residues. Germline-derived CDR1 and CDR2 are SGHAT and FQNNGV. The CDR3: CASSLTGGNQPQHF. CDR3 coding DNA: TGTGCCAGCAGCTTAACAGGGGGTAATCAGCCCCAGCATTTT. The variable domain in full, completed from reference TRBV11-2 and TRBJ1-5, reads EAGVAQSPRYKIIEKRQSVAFWCNPISGHATLYWYQQILGQGPKLLIQFQNNGVVDDSQLPKDRFSAERLKGVDSTLKIQPAKLEDSAVYLCASSLTGGNQPQHFGDGTRLSIL.

The rearrangement joins TRBV5-4 to TRBJ2-5; D gene uncertain. Trimming took off 2 bases at V and 3 bases at J, with 5 bases between the two ends. This CDR3 has 12 amino acids. CDR1 is SGHNT and CDR2 is YYREEE in the germline V gene (reference sequence). The CDR3 is CASSLDEETQYF. For the CDR3, the DNA is TGTGCCAGCAGCTTAGACGAAGAGACCCAGTACTTC.

The V and J genes are TRBV25-1 and TRBJ1-2, with 10 bases aligning to TRBD1. V lost 8 bases, J lost 4 bases, and 7 bases stayed unmatched. The CDR3 extends over 14 amino acids. CDR1 is MGHDK, CDR2 SYGVNS, per germline. The CDR3 DNA is TGTGCCAGCCGACAGGGGGCGGCGGGCTATGGCTACACCTTC. Residues: CASRQGAAGYGYTF.

This clone was observed a handful of times. This sequence joins TRBV18 and TRBJ1-2; TRBD1 agrees at 7 bases. This CDR3 spans 18 amino acids. Per the germline V gene, CDR1 is KGHSH and CDR2 is LQKENI. Trimming cost V 2 bases and J 4 bases; bases outside gene matches: 16. This CDR3 is CASSPDRTGSHLRYGYTF. The CDR3 DNA reads as TGTGCCAGCTCACCAGATAGGACAGGTTCCCACCTCCGCTATGGCTACACCTTC.

The V call is TRBV29-1, the J call TRBJ2-4; 9 positions match TRBD2. The CDR3 covers 19 residues. Unmatched junction bases numbered 13, after V lost 1 base and J lost 0 bases. From germline, CDR1 is SQVTM and CDR2 ANQGSEA. CDR3 sequence: CSVEGSLAGKGIAKNIQYF. CDR3 DNA: TGCAGCGTTGAAGGGTCACTAGCGGGTAAAGGTATAGCCAAAAACATTCAGTACTTC.

The chain links TRBV11-3 to TRBJ2-4, with TRBD1 as a possible D gene (6 bases). CDR1 and CDR2 from the germline V gene are SGHNT and YENEEA. This CDR3 has 13 residues. V lost 5 bases and J lost 4, with 9 bases in between. In DNA form, the CDR3 reads TGTGCCAGCAGCCTGGACAGAAAAAACATTCAGTACTTC. It specifies CASSLDRKNIQYF.

The V gene is TRBV12-3 or TRBV12-4, the J gene TRBJ1-2; no clear D. V shed 5 bases and J shed 8 bases, with 15 bases lying between them. There are 13 residues in the CDR3. This chain's CDR3 is CASSQLGPEGYTF. CDR3 sequence (DNA): TGTGCCAGCAGTCAACTTGGACCGGAGGGCTACACCTTC.

The V call is TRBV13, the J call TRBJ2-2; possibly TRBD2 for D (6 bases). Germline loops: CDR1 PRHDT, CDR2 FYEKMQ (reference sequence). Trimming stripped 5 bases from V and 1 base from J, with 11 bases between. The CDR3 contains 15 residues. This CDR3 reads CASSEEGVNTGELFF. The CDR3 nucleotides are TGTGCCAGCAGCGAGGAGGGTGTGAACACCGGGGAGCTGTTTTTT.

The CDR3 loop reads CAISERGGIANQPQHF. The CDR3 DNA follows: TGTGCCATCAGTGAGAGAGGAGGGATAGCAAATCAGCCCCAGCATTTT. The chain employs TRBV10-3 and TRBJ1-5, with D unclear. Germline V gives CDR1 ENHRY, CDR2 SYGVKD. This CDR3 has 16 residues. Trimming removed 2 bases at V and 4 bases at J, with 15 bases between.

This chain links TRBV3-1 (or the pseudogene TRBV3-2) with TRBJ1-1; D may be TRBD1 (6 bases). Deletions cut 3 bases from V and 7 bases from J, with 9 bases between. Per the germline V gene, CDR1 is LGHDT and CDR2 is YNNKEL (reference sequence). This CDR3 has 12 amino acids. CDR3: CASSQGGSEAFF. In DNA, the CDR3 is TGTGCCAGCAGCCAGGGGGGCAGTGAAGCTTTCTTT.

The gene calls are TRBV2 and TRBJ1-1; TRBD1 might be the D (6 bases). V lost 7 bases to trimming and J lost 7 bases, with 13 bases between them. Germline V gene lookup returns CDR1 SNHLY and CDR2 FYNNEI. The CDR3 has 12 residues. CDR3 sequence (DNA): TGTGCCAGCAACAGGGATCGCGGTGAAGCTTTCTTT. Translating it yields CASNRDRGEAFF. The complete variable domain, with remaining parts taken from reference TRBV2 and TRBJ1-1, reads EPEVTQTPSHQVTQMGQEVILRCVPISNHLYFYWYRQILGQKVEFLVSFYNNEISEKSEIFDDQFSVERPDGSNFTLKIRSTKLEDSAMYFCASNRDRGEAFFGQGTRLTVV.

The chain joins TRBV18 to TRBJ2-5; no firm D call. CDR3 length equals 13 residues. V lost 1 base, J lost 5 bases, and 8 bases lay in between. CDR1 KGHSH and CDR2 LQKENI come from the germline V gene. In nucleotides, the CDR3 is TGTGCCAGCTCACCACTCCAGGAGGAGACCCAGTACTTC. It specifies CASSPLQEETQYF.

The chain has TRBV27 and TRBJ1-4; no definite D call. Trimming removed 5 bases at V and 8 bases at J, with 9 bases between. The CDR3 loop spans 12 amino acids. Per germline, CDR1 MNHEY and CDR2 SMNVEV (reference sequence). The CDR3 DNA reads TGTGCCAGCAGTGGGCCATTGGAAAAACTGTTTTTT. It yields the protein CASSGPLEKLFF.

This clone appeared once. The chain carries TRBV27 and TRBJ1-1, with D unclear. Germline V lookup: CDR1 MNHEY, CDR2 SMNVEV (reference sequence). The CDR3 totals 13 residues. Trimming removed 5 bases from V and 5 bases from J, with 12 bases in between. This chain's CDR3 is CASSQSKITEAFF. The DNA for the CDR3 is TGTGCCAGCAGTCAGTCCAAAATTACTGAAGCTTTCTTT.

The V and J genes are TRBV7-8 and TRBJ1-5; tentative D call: TRBD1 (5 bases). Trimming removed 1 base at V and 6 bases at J, with 7 bases between. Per germline, CDR1 SGHVS and CDR2 FQNEAQ. This CDR3 comprises 13 residues. The CDR3 spells CASSLGGGQPQHF. The CDR3 DNA reads as TGTGCCAGCAGCTTAGGGGGCGGTCAGCCCCAGCATTTT.

CDR3 in DNA: TGTGCCAGCAGTTTGGGAGGGAGGGTTACCTACGAGCAGTACTTC. This encodes CASSLGGRVTYEQYF. This sequence joins TRBV28 and TRBJ2-7; 7 bases are a match to TRBD2. This CDR3 region has 15 residues. Germline CDR1 is MDHEN and CDR2 is SYDVKM. Losses at the gene ends were 3 bases for V and 2 bases for J; bases not matched to a gene: 7.

The genes are TRBV29-1 and TRBJ2-5, with 10 bases matching TRBD1. Losses at the gene ends were 8 bases for V and 4 bases for J; bases not matched to a gene: 7. Germline lookup yields CDR1 SQVTM and CDR2 ANQGSEA. The CDR3 extends over 13 amino acids. In DNA form, the CDR3 reads TGCAGCTTCTTCGGGGACAGGGGAGAGACCCAGTACTTC. This translates into CSFFGDRGETQYF.

The chain joins TRBV7-9 to TRBJ2-2; 11 bases line up with TRBD1. The CDR3 covers 15 residues. V was pared by 4 bases and J by 3 bases, with 1 base of the junction left unmatched. Germline V gene lookup returns CDR1 SEHNR and CDR2 FQNEAQ (reference sequence). CDR3 in DNA: TGTGCCAGCAGCTGGGGACAGGGGGACACCGGGGAGCTGTTTTTT. Amino acids: CASSWGQGDTGELFF.

V is TRBV4-1 and J is TRBJ2-1; TRBD1 or TRBD2 may be the D gene (7 bases each). CDR3 length equals 14 residues. CDR1 and CDR2 from the germline V gene are MGHRA and YSYEKL. Between the trimmed V and J ends, which lost 10 bases and 2 bases, there was a span of 15 bases. CDR3 nucleotide sequence: TGCGCCACAGGGGGGACTACCGCCTACAATGAGCAGTTCTTC. It specifies CATGGTTAYNEQFF.

The gene calls are TRBV7-9 and TRBJ1-4; D remains ambiguous. The CDR3 is 13 residues long. V lost 1 base and J 8 bases, leaving 8 bases between the germline ends. CDR1 and CDR2 (germline): SEHNR, FQNEAQ (reference sequence). CDR3 sequence reads: CASSLDWTEKLFF. CDR3 bases: TGTGCCAGCAGCTTAGATTGGACCGAAAAACTGTTTTTT.

This rearrangement joins TRBV12-3 or TRBV12-4 to TRBJ2-7; TRBD1 is a possible D gene (5 bases). Trimming removed 7 bases from V and 5 bases from J, with 15 bases in between. The CDR3 covers 13 residues. This chain's CDR3 is CASIGTGPHEQYF. As DNA, the CDR3 is TGTGCCAGCATAGGAACAGGACCCCACGAGCAGTACTTC.

V usage is TRBV27 and J usage is TRBJ2-6; tentative D call: TRBD2 (5 bases). Germline V gene data show CDR1 as MNHEY and CDR2 as SMNVEV (reference sequence). Trimming pared 8 bases from V and 1 base from J, leaving 9 bases between. The CDR3 runs 14 residues. Written as DNA, the CDR3 is TGTGCCAGCGGAGGACTTTCTGGGGCCAACGTCCTGACTTTC. It yields the protein CASGGLSGANVLTF.

The rearrangement joins TRBV5-1 to TRBJ1-2, with D unclear. CDR3 length: 16 residues. The germline V gene encodes CDR1 SGHRS and CDR2 YFSETQ. V was clipped by 3 bases and J by 4 bases, with 19 bases between them. This CDR3 is CASSSGFSTGGYGYTF. In nucleotides, the CDR3 is TGCGCCAGCAGCTCGGGGTTCTCGACCGGTGGCTATGGCTACACCTTC. Variable domain in full (rest from reference TRBV5-1 and TRBJ1-2): KAGVTQTPRYLIKTRGQQVTLSCSPISGHRSVSWYQQTPGQGLQFLFEYFSETQRNKGNFPGRFSGRQFSNSRSEMNVSTLELGDSALYLCASSSGFSTGGYGYTFGSGTRLTVV.

The chain has TRBV19 and TRBJ2-7, with TRBD2 matching 8 bases. With 6 bases clipped from V and 1 base from J, the junction kept 2 bases outside the gene matches. CDR3 size: 13 residues. Germline values: CDR1 LNHDA, CDR2 SQIVND (reference sequence). CDR3 nucleotides: TGTGCCAGTAGGAGCGGGAGTTCCTACGAGCAGTACTTC. This translates into CASRSGSSYEQYF. The variable domain in full, completed from reference TRBV19 and TRBJ2-7, reads DGGITQSPKYLFRKEGQNVTLSCEQNLNHDAMYWYRQDPGQGLRLIYYSQIVNDFQKGDIAEGYSVSREKKESFPLTVTSAQKNPTAFYLCASRSGSSYEQYFGPGTRLTVT.